This TCR beta chain was identified during a study of cytomegalovirus exposure and HLA in healthy donors. Study conclusions and caveats: Previous analysis showed most TCR beta V segments were productive about 87% or about 30% of the time. Sequencing likely generated an artifact that appeared as a cluster of highly shared sequence variants. TCR beta V- and J-gene trimming, according to a later analysis, was linked to a missense DCLRE1C variant.

Regarding this clone: The antigen remains unidentified.

Trimming took 5 bases from V and 3 from J, leaving 5 bases between them. This CDR3 comprises 11 residues. CDR1 and CDR2 from the germline V gene are MNHEY and SVGAGI. It was with 60 Vbeta and 13 Jbeta primers that the PCR ran. The assay was immunoSEQ multiplex PCR, and TCRdb's table has in-frame clones only and misses some. The table has tens of thousands of clones, roughly 80% seen once. This TCR derives from a man in his forties in good health and CMV-seronegative. This chain connects TRBV6-5 to TRBJ2-7; D call uncertain. Sequencing was performed on PBMCs. CDR3 sequence: CASSNIYEQYF. The CDR3 DNA reads as TGTGCCAGCAGTAACATCTACGAGCAGTACTTC.